These T cell receptor beta chains were read from a single sample in a study of cytotoxic CD8 clonotypes in ibrutinib-treated CLL. Only in-frame clones appear in the TCRdb table, and some are missing; sequencing was by immunoSEQ multiplex PCR. Of 200,000 to 250,000 clones in the sample, 70% were seen once. The starting material was PBMCs, obtained after 12 months of ibrutinib treatment. The source is a human donor with chronic lymphocytic leukemia. Each CDR3 is given without its conserved first and last residue. Size tells how often a clone was seen (once, few, many) or the class of an expanded clone, and some rows leave it out.

abundance,v_gene,CDR3aa
NA,TRBV5-1,ASSLTRSNQPQH
few,TRBV5-1,ASSLVPDVRGANVLT
NA,TRBV7-2,ASSFQSLAGVPNEQF
few,TRBV25-1,ASSDFSPPRTVGELF
NA,TRBV7-2,ASSWTGVGGYT
NA,TRBV13,ASSLAGQGQREQY
NA,TRBV29-1,SVQERQGARGTEAF
few,TRBV4-2,ASSQQGGAGGPNEQF
NA,TRBV18,ASSPPGRGLGETQY
few,TRBV7-2,ASSFPGQGAFSEAF
few,TRBV5-1,ASSLLAGGDLYGYT
NA,TRBV14,ASSPRMGNTEAF
NA,TRBV4-1,ASSQNLETGAGGYT
NA,TRBV7-9,ASSLEGSSYNSPLH
NA,TRBV7-9,ASSQGLAIEQY
NA,TRBV20-1,SGPGFTEAF
NA,TRBV6-5,ASRSTSATQH
once,TRBV5-4,ASSLNGHNQPQH
NA,TRBV7-8,ASSSQRGNSYEQY
NA,TRBV19,ASSPDGDQPQH
NA,TRBV5-1,ASSFMGVTNTEAF
NA,TRBV19,ASSKYSGTPDQPQH
NA,TRBV6-1,ASSFSSGYT
NA,TRBV7-2,ASSLERQGAFGEKLF
NA,TRBV9,ASSVAPGRGNEQF
NA,TRBV6-5,ASRNPPYEQY
NA,TRBV30,AWSAEQGTHEQY
NA,TRBV29-1,SAAGTGGLKAF
NA,TRBV9,ASSEGSGRAGQTQY
NA,TRBV28,ASSLRRTVRERETQY
NA,TRBV18,ASSPISNEKLF
NA,TRBV4-2,ASSEGRGQY
NA,TRBV6-5,ASSIHRSGNQPQH
NA,TRBV5-6,ASSVRDYRAAGELF
NA,TRBV18,ASSPSREGAYEQY
NA,TRBV5-1,ASSLGGSGRNEQF
NA,TRBV2,ASSATSEQF
NA,TRBV27,GAGASPYNEQF
NA,TRBV7-2,ASSPNPTGGAYGYT
NA,TRBV28,ASSLWLAGGTINYEQY
NA,TRBV29-1,SVAGVLATDTQY
few,TRBV9,ASSVGTSGMDHSYNEQF
NA,TRBV28,ASRIPGTGGNSPLH
NA,TRBV29-1,SVDHVDTQY
NA,TRBV9,ASSVGRAVADTQY
NA,TRBV29-1,SVGQGVGGYT
few,TRBV7-9,ASSSPGQRNSGNTIY
NA,TRBV28,ASRTSGNQPQH